This TCR beta chain is drawn from a study of blood T cell repertoires in COVID-19. Overall study: The United States, Italy and Spain were the sources of the acute and convalescent COVID-19 samples. PBMCs, B-cell-depleted T cells, or T cells were the source of the cDNA or gDNA that made up the material.

Original processing methods: Estimation of nucleated cell counts was performed using reference gene primer amplification. TCRdb's table, derived via immunoSEQ multiplex PCR, lists solely in-frame clones and lacks some. D and trimming were read from the DNA, whereas the V and J calls and clone size are those reported in that table. The table shows roughly 250,000 clones, with around 85% occurring only once. Unmatched junction bases numbered 6, after V lost 4 bases and J lost 7 bases. Germline V CDR1 and CDR2: SGHAT, FQNNGV. CDR3 length equals 14 residues. Seattle researchers signed up patients amid active infection and tracked them longitudinally.

The chain links TRBV11-2 to TRBJ2-7; TRBD2 matches 11 bases. The material sequenced was peripheral blood. The clonotype originates from a woman in her twenties or thirties with COVID-19, enrolled during active disease. The CDR3 DNA sequence: TGTGCCAGCAGCTATAGCGGGGGGGCTTATGAGCAGTACTTC. The encoded protein is CASSYSGGAYEQYF. The variable domain in full, with the rest retrieved from reference TRBV11-2 and TRBJ2-7, is EAGVAQSPRYKIIEKRQSVAFWCNPISGHATLYWYQQILGQGPKLLIQFQNNGVVDDSQLPKDRFSAERLKGVDSTLKIQPAKLEDSAVYLCASSYSGGAYEQYFGPGTRLTVT.